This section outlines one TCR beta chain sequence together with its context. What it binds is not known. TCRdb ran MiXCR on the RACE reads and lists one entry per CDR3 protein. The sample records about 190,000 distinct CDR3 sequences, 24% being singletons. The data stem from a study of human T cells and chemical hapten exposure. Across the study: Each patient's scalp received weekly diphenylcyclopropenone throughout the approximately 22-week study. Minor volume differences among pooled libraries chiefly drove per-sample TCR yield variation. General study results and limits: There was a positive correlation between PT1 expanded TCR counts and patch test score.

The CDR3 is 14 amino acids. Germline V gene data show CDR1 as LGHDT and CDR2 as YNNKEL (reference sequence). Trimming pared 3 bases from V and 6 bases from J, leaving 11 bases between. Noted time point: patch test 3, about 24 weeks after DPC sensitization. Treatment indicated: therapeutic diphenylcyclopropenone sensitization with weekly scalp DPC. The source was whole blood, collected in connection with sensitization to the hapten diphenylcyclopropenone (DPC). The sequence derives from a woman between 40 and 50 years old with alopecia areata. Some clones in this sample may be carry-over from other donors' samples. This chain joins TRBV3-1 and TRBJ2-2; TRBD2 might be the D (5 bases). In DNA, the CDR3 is TGTGCCAGCAGCCAGCTAGCCCAGGCCGGGGAGCTGTTTTTT. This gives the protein CASSQLAQAGELFF. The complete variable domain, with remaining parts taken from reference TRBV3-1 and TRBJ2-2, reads DTAVSQTPKYLVTQMGNDKSIKCEQNLGHDTMYWYKQDSKKFLKIMFSYNNKELIINETVPNRFSPKSPDKAHLNLHINSLELGDSAVYFCASSQLAQAGELFFGEGSRLTVL.